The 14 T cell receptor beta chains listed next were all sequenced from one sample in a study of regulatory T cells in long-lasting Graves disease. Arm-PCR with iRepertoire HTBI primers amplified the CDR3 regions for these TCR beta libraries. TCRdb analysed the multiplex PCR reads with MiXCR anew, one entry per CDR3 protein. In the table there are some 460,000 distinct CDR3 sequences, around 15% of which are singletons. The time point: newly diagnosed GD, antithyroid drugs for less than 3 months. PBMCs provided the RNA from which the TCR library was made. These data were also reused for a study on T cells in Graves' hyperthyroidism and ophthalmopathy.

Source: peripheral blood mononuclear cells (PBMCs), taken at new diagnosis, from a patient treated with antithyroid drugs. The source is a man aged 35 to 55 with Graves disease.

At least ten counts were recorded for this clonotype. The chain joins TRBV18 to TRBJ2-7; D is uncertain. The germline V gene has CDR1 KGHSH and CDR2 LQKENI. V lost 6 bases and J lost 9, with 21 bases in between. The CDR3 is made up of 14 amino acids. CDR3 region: CASSQVSDATGQYF. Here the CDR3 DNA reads TGTGCCAGCTCCCAAGTGTCGGACGCTACGGGGCAGTACTTC.

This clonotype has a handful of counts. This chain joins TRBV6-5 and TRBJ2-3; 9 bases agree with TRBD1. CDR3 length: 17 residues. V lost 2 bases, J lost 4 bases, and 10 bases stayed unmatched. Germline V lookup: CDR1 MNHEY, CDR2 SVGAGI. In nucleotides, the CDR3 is TGTGCCAGCAGTTACGCCTACAGGGGGCGGTTCGCAGATACGCAGTATTTT. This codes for CASSYAYRGRFADTQYF.

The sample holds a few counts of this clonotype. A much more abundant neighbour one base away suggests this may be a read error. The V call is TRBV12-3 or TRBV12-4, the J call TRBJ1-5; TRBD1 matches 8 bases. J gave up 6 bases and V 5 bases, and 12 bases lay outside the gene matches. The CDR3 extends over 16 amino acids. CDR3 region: CASSPPGAGGVQPQHF. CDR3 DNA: TGTGCCAGCAGTCCACCCGGGGCAGGGGGCGTTCAGCCCCAGCATTTT.

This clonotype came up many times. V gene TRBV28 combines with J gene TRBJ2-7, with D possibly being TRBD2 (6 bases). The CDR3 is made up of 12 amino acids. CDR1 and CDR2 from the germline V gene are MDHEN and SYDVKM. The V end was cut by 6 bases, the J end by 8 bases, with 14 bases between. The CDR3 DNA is TGTGCCAGCAGAAGCGGAGGGAGGAAGCAGTACTTC. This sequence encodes CASRSGGRKQYF.

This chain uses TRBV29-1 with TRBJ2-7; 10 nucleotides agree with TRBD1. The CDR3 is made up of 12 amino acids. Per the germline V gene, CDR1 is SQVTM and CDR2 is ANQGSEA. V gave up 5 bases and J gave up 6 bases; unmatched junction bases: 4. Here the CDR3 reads CSVMTGGAEQYF. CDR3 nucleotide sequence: TGCAGCGTTATGACAGGGGGCGCCGAGCAGTACTTC.

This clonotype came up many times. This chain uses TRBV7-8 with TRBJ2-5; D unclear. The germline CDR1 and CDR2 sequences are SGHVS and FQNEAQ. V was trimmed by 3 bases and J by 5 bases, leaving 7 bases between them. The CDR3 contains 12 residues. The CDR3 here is CASSFPKETQYF. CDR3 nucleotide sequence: TGTGCCAGCAGCTTTCCTAAGGAGACCCAGTACTTC.

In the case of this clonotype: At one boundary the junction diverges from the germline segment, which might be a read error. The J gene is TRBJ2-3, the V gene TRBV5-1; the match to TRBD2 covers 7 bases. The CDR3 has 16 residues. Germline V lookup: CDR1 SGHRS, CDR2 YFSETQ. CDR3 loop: CAGSLIRGVRADTQYF. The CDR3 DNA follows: TGCGCCGGCAGCTTGATTCGGGGGGTTCGGGCAGATACGCAGTATTTT. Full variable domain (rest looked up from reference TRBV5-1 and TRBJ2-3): KAGVTQTPRYLIKTRGQQVTLSCSPISGHRSVSWYQQTPGQGLQFLFEYFSETQRNKGNFPGRFSGRQFSNSRSEMNVSTLELGDSALYLCAGSLIRGVRADTQYFGPGTRLTVL.

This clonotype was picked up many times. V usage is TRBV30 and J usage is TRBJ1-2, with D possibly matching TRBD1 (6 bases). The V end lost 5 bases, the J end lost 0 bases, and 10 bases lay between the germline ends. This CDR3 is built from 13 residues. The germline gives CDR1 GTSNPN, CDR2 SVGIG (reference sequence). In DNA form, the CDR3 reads TGTGCCTGGCTAAGGACAGCTAACTATGGCTACACCTTC. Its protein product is CAWLRTANYGYTF.

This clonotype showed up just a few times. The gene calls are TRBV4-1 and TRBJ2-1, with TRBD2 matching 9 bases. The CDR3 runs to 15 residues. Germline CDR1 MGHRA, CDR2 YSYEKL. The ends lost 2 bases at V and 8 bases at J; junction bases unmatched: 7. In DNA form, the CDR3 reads TGCGCCAGCAGCCAACTCAGCGGGAGGCAGTATGAGCAGTTCTTC. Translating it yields CASSQLSGRQYEQFF.

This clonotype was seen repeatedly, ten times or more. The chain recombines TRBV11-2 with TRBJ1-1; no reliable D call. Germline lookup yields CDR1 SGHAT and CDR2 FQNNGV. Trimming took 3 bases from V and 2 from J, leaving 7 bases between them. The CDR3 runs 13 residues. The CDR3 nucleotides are TGTGCCAGCAGCTTGACACCTAACACTGAAGCTTTCTTT. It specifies CASSLTPNTEAFF.

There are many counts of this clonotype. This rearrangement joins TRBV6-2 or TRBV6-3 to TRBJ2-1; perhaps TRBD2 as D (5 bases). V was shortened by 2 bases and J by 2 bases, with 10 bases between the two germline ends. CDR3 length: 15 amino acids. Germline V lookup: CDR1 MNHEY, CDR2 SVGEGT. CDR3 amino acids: CASSYTRAPYNEQFF. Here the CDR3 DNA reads TGTGCCAGCAGTTACACTAGGGCTCCCTACAATGAGCAGTTCTTC.

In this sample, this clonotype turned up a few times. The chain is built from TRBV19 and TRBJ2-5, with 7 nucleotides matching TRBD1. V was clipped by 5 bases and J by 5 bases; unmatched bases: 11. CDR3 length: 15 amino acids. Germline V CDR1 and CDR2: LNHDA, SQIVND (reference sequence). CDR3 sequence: CASSPPTGKWETQYF. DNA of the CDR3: TGTGCCAGTAGTCCGCCGACAGGGAAGTGGGAGACCCAGTACTTC.

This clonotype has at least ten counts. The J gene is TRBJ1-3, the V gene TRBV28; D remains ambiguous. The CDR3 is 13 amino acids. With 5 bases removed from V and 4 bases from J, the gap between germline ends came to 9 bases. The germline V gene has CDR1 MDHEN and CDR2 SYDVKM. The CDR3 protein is CASSPTTGNTIYF. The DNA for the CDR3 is TGTGCCAGCAGTCCGACCACCGGAAACACCATATATTTT.

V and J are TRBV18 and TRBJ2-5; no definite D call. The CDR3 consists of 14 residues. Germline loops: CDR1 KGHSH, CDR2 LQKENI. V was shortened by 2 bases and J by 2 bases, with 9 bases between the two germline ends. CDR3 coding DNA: TGTGCCAGCTCACCAAATTCCTGGCAAGAGACCCAGTACTTC. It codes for CASSPNSWQETQYF.